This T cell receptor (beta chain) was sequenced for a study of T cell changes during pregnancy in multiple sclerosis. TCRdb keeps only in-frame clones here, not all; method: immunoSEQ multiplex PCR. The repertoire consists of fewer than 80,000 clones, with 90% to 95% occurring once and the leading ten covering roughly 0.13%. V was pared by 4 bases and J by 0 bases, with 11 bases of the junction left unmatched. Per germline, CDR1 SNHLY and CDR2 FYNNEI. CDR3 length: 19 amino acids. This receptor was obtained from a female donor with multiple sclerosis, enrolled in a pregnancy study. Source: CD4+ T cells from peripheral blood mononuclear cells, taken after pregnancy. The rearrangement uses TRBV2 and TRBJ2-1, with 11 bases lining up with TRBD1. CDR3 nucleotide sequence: TGTGCCAGCAGTGCCGGGACAGGGGGAAGCCTAAGCTCCTACAATGAGCAGTTCTTC. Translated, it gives CASSAGTGGSLSSYNEQFF.